One sample yielded the 3 T cell receptor beta chains listed below, sequenced in a study of shared clonotypes between healthy human individuals. Naive CD8 cells lacked CD45RO and underwent positive selection for CCR7, leaving out terminally differentiated effector memory CD45RA+ cells. Profiling relied on immunoSEQ multiplex PCR, and the TCRdb table lists in-frame clones only, not all of them. The sample has about 600,000 clones, roughly 98% seen once; the top ten hold 0.3%. Sample: naive CD8+ T cells sorted from blood. These receptors originate from a man between 25 and 39 years old in good health.

This chain connects TRBV11-3 to TRBJ2-7; possibly TRBD2 for D (5 bases). CDR3 length: 16 residues. CDR1 and CDR2 (germline): SGHNT, YENEEA. V was pared by 7 bases and J by 3 bases, with 22 bases between. The CDR3 sequence: CASTPEGRKLGYEQYF. As DNA, the CDR3 is TGTGCCAGCACCCCCGAGGGTAGGAAGCTAGGCTACGAGCAGTACTTC.

The chain joins TRBV19 to TRBJ1-5; the D is unclear. CDR1 LNHDA and CDR2 SQIVND come from the germline V gene (reference sequence). The CDR3 consists of 15 residues. V lost 5 bases, J lost 1 base, and 12 bases lay in between. The CDR3 nucleotides are TGTGCCAGTAGTCCTTGGGCAGCGAGCAATCAGCCCCAGCATTTT. Translated, it gives CASSPWAASNQPQHF.

The chain is built from TRBV18 and TRBJ2-7; 8 bases are shared with TRBD1. Germline values: CDR1 KGHSH, CDR2 LQKENI. V shed 6 bases, J shed 3 bases, and the junction held 4 bases outside the gene matches. This CDR3 comprises 13 residues. The CDR3 protein is CASSPGQDYEQYF. The DNA for the CDR3 is TGTGCCAGCTCTCCGGGACAGGACTACGAGCAGTACTTC.